The present T cell receptor beta chain was sequenced within a study of T-cell memory formation after mild COVID-19. Background on the study: Largely, the TCR clusters proved donor specific.

The CDR3 covers 15 residues. Germline values: CDR1 PRHDT, CDR2 FYEKMQ (reference sequence). J gave up 2 bases and V 4 bases, and 6 bases lay outside the gene matches. One entry per CDR3 protein results from TCRdb running MiXCR on the 5' RACE reads. The sample lists about 100,000 distinct CDR3 sequences; more than 9.5% were seen once. This clonotype was seen only a few times. The chain uses TRBV13 and TRBJ2-7; 9 nucleotides agree with TRBD2. This clonotype was obtained from a man between 18 and 29 years old who had mild COVID-19 (a few samples of this study predate the infection). Cell type and time point are not known. Sequencing was done on a sample of PBMCs or a T cell subset sorted from them (not recorded which). This CDR3 is CASSSRTSATYEQYF. Here the CDR3 DNA reads TGTGCCAGCAGCTCCAGGACTAGCGCGACCTACGAGCAGTACTTC.